This T cell receptor (beta chain) was recorded in a study of vaccination effects on CD4 cells after COVID-19. Study information: As their vaccination, participants received two doses of either BNT162b2 or mRNA-1273. Broader study findings: Early post-infection timepoints were missing from the study, which also had few convalescent patients.

About this clone itself: Its antigen is still unknown.

Antigen-specific CD4+ T cells expanded by the ViraFEST assay with viral peptide pools were then sequenced. Culture proceeded for approximately nine days, and CD4+ T cells were then isolated. Previously uninfected by SARS-CoV-2, the vaccine recipients also showed negative nucleocapsid antibodies. Cultivation was performed at approximately 2.1 million PBMC per well with roughly 10 IU/ml IL-2 and roughly 9.3 ug/ml peptides added. On both days 3 and 7, half of the culture medium was replaced with IL-2 medium. Assay used: immunoSEQ multiplex PCR; TCRdb lists only in-frame clones, some missing. The sample has tens of thousands of clones; over 65% are singletons. The clonotype was recovered from a human donor who received a COVID-19 vaccine. The sequencing here drew on CD4+ T cells from PBMCs cultured with HCoV-OC43 spike peptides, taken before COVID-19 vaccination. Documented subset: HCoV-OC43 spike overlapping peptide pool stimulation.

The CDR3 protein is CASSIDRAGARADTQYF. For the CDR3, the DNA is TGTGCCAGTAGTATAGACCGAGCGGGGGCGAGGGCAGATACGCAGTATTTT. The rearrangement links TRBV19 to TRBJ2-3; TRBD2 matches 8 bases. Germline V lookup: CDR1 LNHDA, CDR2 SQIVND (reference sequence). CDR3 length: 17 residues. Germline trimming cut 0 bases from V and 4 bases from J; bases unmatched to any gene: 9.